Following are 20 T cell receptor beta chains from one sample sequenced in a study of blood T cell repertoires in COVID-19. The table came from immunoSEQ multiplex PCR; TCRdb's copy has only in-frame clones and leaves some out. Seen here are fewer than 90,000 clones, about 90% observed once, and the top ten hold approximately 19%. Sequencing used peripheral blood. These receptors all stem from a man older than 75 in a cohort sampled during active COVID-19.

The rearrangement links TRBV28 to TRBJ1-5, with D unresolved. V shed 8 bases and J shed 0 bases, with 8 bases lying between them. Germline V gene lookup returns CDR1 MDHEN and CDR2 SYDVKM. CDR3 length: 13 amino acids. The CDR3 DNA reads TGTGCCAGCGGGGAGTATAGCAATCAGCCCCAGCATTTT. Amino acids: CASGEYSNQPQHF.

The V call is TRBV10-3, the J call TRBJ2-2; 11 bases are shared with TRBD1. V lost 5 bases to trimming and J lost 0 bases; unmatched junction nucleotides: 8. CDR1 and CDR2 (germline): ENHRY, SYGVKD. The length of the CDR3 is 18 residues. CDR3 bases: TGTGCCATCAGTAAAGGACAGGGGGCGGATGCGAACACCGGGGAGCTGTTTTTT. It codes for CAISKGQGADANTGELFF.

This chain joins TRBV5-1 and TRBJ1-1; D possibly corresponds to TRBD1 (5 bases). V was shortened by 4 bases and J by 1 base, with 14 bases between the two germline ends. CDR3 size: 15 residues. In germline, CDR1 is SGHRS, CDR2 YFSETQ. CDR3 loop: CASSGDGGKNTEAFF. CDR3 in DNA: TGCGCCAGCAGCGGCGATGGGGGGAAGAACACTGAAGCTTTCTTT.

The chain couples TRBV7-6 to TRBJ2-3; D gene unclear. Trimming cost V 6 bases and J 0 bases, with 10 bases left between them. CDR1 and CDR2 (germline): SGHVS, FNYEAQ. The CDR3 spans 14 residues. CDR3 in amino acids: CASSFDTSTDTQYF. The CDR3 bases are TGTGCCAGCAGTTTTGACACTAGCACAGATACGCAGTATTTT. Looking up the rest from reference TRBV7-6 and TRBJ2-3 gives the full variable domain: GAGVSQSPRYKVTKRGQDVALRCDPISGHVSLYWYRQALGQGPEFLTYFNYEAQQDKSGLPNDRFSAERPEGSISTLTIQRTEQRDSAMYRCASSFDTSTDTQYFGPGTRLTVL.

This rearrangement joins TRBV7-2 to TRBJ2-3, with D possibly TRBD1 on 5 matching bases. Trimming took 5 bases from V and 3 from J, leaving 9 bases between them. CDR1 is SGHTA, CDR2 FQGNSA, per germline. The CDR3 is made up of 13 amino acids. The CDR3 region is CASSEQGTDTQYF. Written as DNA, the CDR3 is TGTGCCAGCAGCGAGCAGGGAACAGATACGCAGTATTTT.

The rearrangement links TRBV5-5 to TRBJ2-6, with 7 bases identical to TRBD1. V lost 1 base to trimming and J lost 0 bases; unmatched junction nucleotides: 4. Germline loops: CDR1 SGHKS, CDR2 YYEKEE (reference sequence). CDR3 length: 17 residues. For the CDR3, the DNA is TGTGCCAGCAGCTTGAGGGACAGCAGCTCTGGGGCCAACGTCCTGACTTTC. It is translated as CASSLRDSSSGANVLTF.

The rearrangement uses TRBV7-9 and TRBJ1-6; 8 bases are a match to TRBD1. This CDR3 is built from 15 residues. Germline V lookup: CDR1 SEHNR, CDR2 FQNEAQ (reference sequence). The trim removed 7 bases at V and 6 bases at J, leaving 8 bases unmatched. CDR3: CASTQMGQANSPLHF. The CDR3 DNA sequence: TGTGCCAGCACCCAAATGGGACAGGCTAATTCACCCCTCCACTTT. Complete variable domain (other parts from reference TRBV7-9 and TRBJ1-6): DTGVSQNPRHKITKRGQNVTFRCDPISEHNRLYWYRQTLGQGPEFLTYFQNEAQLEKSRLLSDRFSAERPKGSFSTLEIQRTEQGDSAMYLCASTQMGQANSPLHFGNGTRLTVT.

V gene TRBV24-1 combines with J gene TRBJ2-3, with D maybe TRBD2 (5 bases). V lost 4 bases and J 2 bases, leaving 12 bases between the germline ends. Germline CDR1 reads KGHDR; CDR2 reads SFDVKD. This CDR3 has 15 amino acids. CDR3 in DNA: TGTGCCACCAGTGAGCGCGGAGGACCCACAGATACGCAGTATTTT. Amino acids: CATSERGGPTDTQYF.

V is TRBV10-3 and J is TRBJ2-7; 7 nucleotides line up with TRBD1. CDR3 length equals 13 residues. J was trimmed by 4 bases and V by 7 bases; bases with no gene match: 7. Germline CDR1 and CDR2: ENHRY and SYGVKD. The CDR3 DNA reads TGTGCCATCACAGGGGGTAACCAGTACGAGCAGTACTTC. Its translation is CAITGGNQYEQYF.

The chain carries TRBV7-2 and TRBJ2-7; the match to TRBD1 covers 8 bases. In germline, CDR1 is SGHTA, CDR2 FQGNSA. V trimming: 1 base; J trimming: 2 bases; junction bases outside the gene matches: 4. The CDR3 loop spans 15 amino acids. CDR3 DNA sequence: TGTGCCAGCAGCTTAGGGACAGGGTTGACCTACGAGCAGTACTTC. This encodes CASSLGTGLTYEQYF.

The CDR3 loop reads CASSMGPGAIPGNTIYF. DNA of the CDR3: TGTGCCAGTAGCATGGGTCCAGGTGCGATCCCGGGAAACACCATATATTTT. The rearrangement links TRBV19 to TRBJ1-3, with D unresolved. Trimming shortened V by 6 bases and J by 4 bases, and 22 bases separated the two germline ends. Looked up from germline, CDR1 is LNHDA and CDR2 is SQIVND (reference sequence). The length of the CDR3 is 17 residues.

The CDR3 DNA sequence: TGTGCCAGCTCACCACGGACTAGCGGGGACTACGAGCAGTACTTC. This sequence encodes CASSPRTSGDYEQYF. The V gene is TRBV18, the J gene TRBJ2-7; 12 positions match TRBD2. The V and J ends lost 1 base and 3 bases, in that order; junction bases with no gene match: 1. CDR3 length: 15 residues. The germline V gene has CDR1 KGHSH and CDR2 LQKENI.

The chain has TRBV25-1 and TRBJ2-1; 8 bases fit TRBD2. The CDR3 extends over 15 amino acids. V was clipped by 8 bases and J by 8 bases; unmatched bases: 14. Germline V gene sequence: CDR1 MGHDK, CDR2 SYGVNS. The CDR3 region is CASEYGGAIMDEQFF. In DNA, the CDR3 is TGTGCCAGCGAATACGGGGGGGCTATTATGGATGAGCAGTTCTTC.

The J gene is TRBJ2-7, the V gene TRBV5-6; maybe TRBD1 (6 bases). The CDR3 is made up of 16 amino acids. Germline CDR1 is SGHDT and CDR2 is YYEEEE. Trimming took off 0 bases at V and 2 bases at J, with 15 bases between the two ends. The CDR3 protein is CASSLARSGVPYEQYF. The CDR3 DNA reads TGTGCCAGCAGCTTGGCCCGGTCAGGGGTGCCCTACGAGCAGTACTTC.

This chain links TRBV5-4 with TRBJ2-5; 8 positions agree with TRBD2. Germline V lookup: CDR1 SGHNT, CDR2 YYREEE (reference sequence). The CDR3 consists of 13 residues. With 4 bases clipped from V and 5 bases from J, the junction kept 4 bases outside the gene matches. The CDR3 protein is CASSPAGGETQYF. CDR3 nucleotides: TGTGCCAGCAGCCCTGCGGGGGGCGAGACCCAGTACTTC.

The chain combines TRBV7-9 with TRBJ1-2; 7 positions agree with TRBD1. Germline lookup yields CDR1 SEHNR and CDR2 FQNEAQ (reference sequence). The CDR3 runs to 12 residues. The ends lost 10 bases at V and 4 bases at J; junction bases unmatched: 6. In nucleotides, the CDR3 is TGTGCCATCCCCGGGACAGTCTATGGCTACACCTTC. Protein: CAIPGTVYGYTF. The full variable domain, completed using reference TRBV7-9 and TRBJ1-2, is DTGVSQNPRHKITKRGQNVTFRCDPISEHNRLYWYRQTLGQGPEFLTYFQNEAQLEKSRLLSDRFSAERPKGSFSTLEIQRTEQGDSAMYLCAIPGTVYGYTFGSGTRLTVV.

The chain joins TRBV6-2 or TRBV6-3 to TRBJ1-1; 7 bases match TRBD1. Germline CDR1 and CDR2: MNHEY and SVGEGT. The CDR3 spans 14 residues. The ends lost 0 bases at V and 11 bases at J; junction bases unmatched: 9. The CDR3 nucleotides read TGTGCCAGCAGTTACTCGAATCGACAGGGTTCCGCTTTCTTT. Translating it yields CASSYSNRQGSAFF.

V and J are TRBV6-6 and TRBJ2-7; tentatively, D is TRBD1 (5 bases). The ends were cut back, 2 bases at V and 7 bases at J, with 15 bases in the middle. Germline V CDR1 and CDR2: MNHNY, SVGAGI (reference sequence). This CDR3 is 14 amino acids long. The CDR3 sequence: CASSYRAGWEEQYF. The CDR3, as DNA: TGTGCCAGCAGTTACCGGGCAGGGTGGGAAGAGCAGTACTTC.

J is TRBJ2-5 and V is TRBV5-1; TRBD2 aligns across 13 bases. Looked up from germline, CDR1 is SGHRS and CDR2 is YFSETQ. Losses at the gene ends were 2 bases for V and 1 base for J; bases not matched to a gene: 11. The CDR3 totals 19 residues. The CDR3 loop is CASSFRLAGGTGAQETQYF. The CDR3 DNA sequence: TGCGCCAGCAGCTTCAGACTAGCGGGGGGTACCGGGGCCCAAGAGACCCAGTACTTC. Full variable domain (missing parts from reference TRBV5-1 and TRBJ2-5): KAGVTQTPRYLIKTRGQQVTLSCSPISGHRSVSWYQQTPGQGLQFLFEYFSETQRNKGNFPGRFSGRQFSNSRSEMNVSTLELGDSALYLCASSFRLAGGTGAQETQYFGPGTRLLVL.

This rearrangement joins TRBV21-1 to TRBJ2-2; the D segment call TRBD2 is taken from the table without a DNA check. TRBV21-1 is recorded as a pseudogene. The CDR3 totals 18 residues. The DNA of the CDR3 is TGTGCCAGCAGCGAACGAGGCGGGGGGGCCGAAGATTTCCGGGAGCTGTTTTTT. Translating it yields CASSERGGGAEDFRELFF.